The text below deals with one TCR beta chain. Antigen unknown. From germline, CDR1 is SGHDT and CDR2 YYEEEE. V was clipped by 4 bases and J by 7 bases, with 11 bases between them. This CDR3 comprises 12 residues. These data come from a study of cytomegalovirus exposure and HLA in healthy donors. General study points: Earlier analysis found most TCR beta V segments productive about 87% or about 30% of the time. The listing of 150 to 200 TCR beta chains classed them as cytomegalovirus-associated. Common viral pathogens seemed, in a later analysis, to connect with several of the most significant clusters. The later analysis indicated that the majority of CMV-associated TCR beta chains appeared HLA-restricted.

The study ran its PCR with 60 Vbeta and 13 Jbeta primers. Only in-frame clones appear in the TCRdb table, and some are missing; sequencing was by immunoSEQ multiplex PCR. The table has roughly 110,000 clones, about 81% seen once. The sequence came from a man aged 25-45 years in good health and CMV-seropositive. The V call is TRBV5-6, the J call TRBJ1-2; D uncertain. Sequencing input: PBMCs. Here the CDR3 reads CASSREASGYTF. The CDR3 coding sequence is TGTGCCAGCAGCCGGGAGGCGTCTGGCTACACCTTC.